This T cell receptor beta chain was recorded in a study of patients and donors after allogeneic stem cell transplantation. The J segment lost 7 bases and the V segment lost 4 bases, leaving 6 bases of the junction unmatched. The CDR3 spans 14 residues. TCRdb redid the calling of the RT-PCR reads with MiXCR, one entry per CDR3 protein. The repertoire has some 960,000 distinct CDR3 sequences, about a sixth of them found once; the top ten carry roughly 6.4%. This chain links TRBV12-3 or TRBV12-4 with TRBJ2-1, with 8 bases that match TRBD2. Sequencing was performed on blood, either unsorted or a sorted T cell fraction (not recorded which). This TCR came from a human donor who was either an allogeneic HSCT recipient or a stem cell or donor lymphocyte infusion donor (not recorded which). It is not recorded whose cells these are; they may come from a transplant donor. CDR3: CASSSLAGPNEQFF. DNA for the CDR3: TGTGCCAGCAGTTCCCTAGCGGGTCCTAATGAGCAGTTCTTC.